The next 20 T cell receptor beta chains were all read from a single sample in a study of regulatory T cells in long-lasting Graves disease. Construction of TCR beta libraries relied on iRepertoire HTBI primers and on Arm-PCR targeting CDR3 regions. MiXCR, run by TCRdb on the multiplex PCR reads, gives a single entry per CDR3 protein. The sample comprises under 450,000 distinct CDR3 sequences, about a sixth of which are singletons, and about 19% rests with the top ten. The time point denotes: newly diagnosed GD, antithyroid drugs for less than 3 months. From PBMCs, RNA was extracted and then used to make the TCR library. These records were also assigned to another study, of T cells in Graves' hyperthyroidism and ophthalmopathy.

Sequences were derived from peripheral blood mononuclear cells (PBMCs), sampled at new diagnosis, from a patient treated with antithyroid drugs. The receptors were gathered from a woman aged 18-29 years with Graves disease.

This clonotype was seen many times. The chain is built from TRBV20-1 and TRBJ2-1, with TRBD2 as a possible D gene (6 bases). CDR3 length: 15 residues. The V and J ends lost 0 bases and 3 bases respectively, with 12 bases between them. Looked up from germline, CDR1 is DFQATT and CDR2 is SNEGSKA (reference sequence). For the CDR3, the DNA is TGCAGTGCTAGAGATATTCAGACTAGCTACAATGAGCAGTTCTTC. Encoded protein: CSARDIQTSYNEQFF.

The chain combines TRBV6-7 with TRBJ1-2; maybe TRBD1 (5 bases). TRBV6-7 is placed among ORFs of uncertain function. The ends were cut back, 8 bases at V and 2 bases at J, with 18 bases in the middle. The CDR3 extends over 15 amino acids. The CDR3 loop reads CASPPGGHPNYGYTF. The CDR3, as DNA: TGTGCCAGCCCTCCCGGAGGACATCCCAACTATGGCTACACCTTC.

This clonotype was seen repeatedly, ten times or more. The chain has TRBV3-1 and TRBJ2-3, with TRBD1 matching over 8 bases. After removal of 4 bases from V and 2 bases from J, the junction contained 5 bases not matched to a gene. Germline V gene lookup returns CDR1 LGHDT and CDR2 YNNKEL (reference sequence). The CDR3 is 15 amino acids. The CDR3 loop is CASSPGQGTTDTQYF. CDR3 sequence (DNA): TGTGCCAGCAGCCCCGGACAGGGTACCACAGATACGCAGTATTTT.

This clonotype occurred a few times. CDR3: CASSSQRRDSGNTIYF. The CDR3 bases are TGTGCCAGCAGTTCCCAACGTAGGGACTCTGGAAACACCATATATTTT. The J gene is TRBJ1-3, the V gene TRBV28; no clear D. The CDR3 is 16 amino acids. V was trimmed by 4 bases and J by 0 bases, leaving 13 bases between them. Per the germline V gene, CDR1 is MDHEN and CDR2 is SYDVKM.

This clonotype was observed many times. This chain links TRBV12-3 or TRBV12-4 with TRBJ2-5; the match to TRBD1 covers 9 bases. The V gene end was trimmed by 3 bases and the J gene end by 1 base; junction bases not matched to a gene: 9. This CDR3 is built from 17 residues. In DNA, the CDR3 is TGTGCCAGCAGTTTTTGGGCGGGGACAGGGTTCCAAGAGACCCAGTACTTC. This translates into CASSFWAGTGFQETQYF.

This clonotype has ten or more counts. This chain joins TRBV12-3 or TRBV12-4 and TRBJ2-1; TRBD2 matches at 8 bases. Trimming at V came to 5 bases and at J to 6 bases, leaving 9 bases not matched to a gene. The length of the CDR3 is 15 residues. The CDR3 region has the DNA TGTGCCAGCAGTACTCTAGCGGGTCTTGGCAATGAGCAGTTCTTC. It translates to CASSTLAGLGNEQFF.

The chain has TRBV30 and TRBJ2-1, with a possible D match to TRBD2 (5 bases). The CDR3 loop spans 16 amino acids. CDR1 GTSNPN and CDR2 SVGIG come from the germline V gene (reference sequence). The V and J ends lost 0 bases and 3 bases respectively, with 15 bases between them. CDR3 residues: CAWSVRGVYGYNEQFF. In DNA, the CDR3 is TGTGCCTGGAGTGTACGGGGTGTCTATGGCTACAATGAGCAGTTCTTC.

This sequence joins TRBV3-1 and TRBJ2-1; 11 bases are shared with TRBD2. The length of the CDR3 is 15 residues. V lost 4 bases and J lost 5; bases outside the gene matches: 4. CDR1 is LGHDT, CDR2 YNNKEL, per germline (reference sequence). CDR3 coding DNA: TGTGCCAGCAGCCGCCAACTAGCGGGGGACAATGAGCAGTTCTTC. Translated, it gives CASSRQLAGDNEQFF.

This clonotype was detected ten times or more. The V and J genes are TRBV2 and TRBJ1-1; D remains ambiguous. The CDR3 is 11 residues long. The V end was cut by 6 bases, the J end by 1 base, with 3 bases between. Germline CDR1 is SNHLY and CDR2 is FYNNEI. The CDR3 region is CASRENTEAFF. CDR3 coding DNA: TGTGCCAGCAGGGAGAACACTGAAGCTTTCTTT.

This clonotype was counted at least ten times. The chain couples TRBV6-2 or TRBV6-3 to TRBJ2-3, with 10 bases fitting TRBD2. The germline V gene has CDR1 MNHEY and CDR2 SVGEGT. V lost 6 bases, J lost 5 bases, and 5 bases stayed unmatched. The CDR3 loop spans 14 amino acids. The CDR3 DNA is TGTGCCAGCAGCCAACGGACTAGCGGAGATACGCAGTATTTT. It is translated as CASSQRTSGDTQYF.

This clonotype was recorded many times. V usage is TRBV15 and J usage is TRBJ2-1; a possible D gene is TRBD2 (5 bases). CDR1 and CDR2 from the germline V gene are LNHNV and YYDKDF (reference sequence). This CDR3 has 15 residues. The V gene lost 3 bases and the J gene lost 4 bases, with 13 bases spanning the gap. This CDR3 reads CATSSLSGKYNEQFF. CDR3 bases: TGTGCCACCAGCAGTTTGAGCGGAAAGTACAATGAGCAGTTCTTC. The variable domain in full, with the rest retrieved from reference TRBV15 and TRBJ2-1, is DAMVIQNPRYQVTQFGKPVTLSCSQTLNHNVMYWYQQKSSQAPKLLFHYYDKDFNNEADTPDNFQSRRPNTSFCFLDIRSPGLGDTAMYLCATSSLSGKYNEQFFGPGTRLTVL.

The chain is built from TRBV2 and TRBJ2-3; 16 bases line up with TRBD2. This CDR3 is 17 amino acids long. The V gene end was trimmed by 5 bases and the J gene end by 7 bases; junction bases not matched to a gene: 9. CDR1 SNHLY and CDR2 FYNNEI come from the germline V gene. The CDR3 is CASSLPGLAGGPHTQYF. CDR3 coding DNA: TGTGCCAGCAGTTTACCGGGACTAGCGGGGGGGCCGCATACGCAGTATTTT.

This rearrangement joins TRBV14 to TRBJ2-1; D unclear. CDR1 and CDR2 from the germline V gene are SGHDN and FVKESK. With 3 bases removed from V and 1 base from J, the gap between germline ends came to 10 bases. This CDR3 spans 15 amino acids. CDR3 sequence (DNA): TGTGCCAGCAGCCATGGTGGCACGTCCTACAATGAGCAGTTCTTC. Translation gives CASSHGGTSYNEQFF.

This clonotype was seen a handful of times. The rearrangement joins TRBV7-6 to TRBJ2-2, with 11 bases identical to TRBD2. The germline CDR1 and CDR2 sequences are SGHVS and FNYEAQ. The CDR3 is made up of 14 amino acids. With 4 bases clipped from V and 7 bases from J, the junction kept 2 bases outside the gene matches. The chain's CDR3 is CASSSTSGGGELFF. The DNA of the CDR3 is TGTGCCAGCAGCTCAACTAGCGGGGGCGGGGAGCTGTTTTTT.

The V call is TRBV19, the J call TRBJ2-7; the match to TRBD1 covers 9 bases. V was clipped by 5 bases and J by 1 base; unmatched bases: 3. Looked up from germline, CDR1 is LNHDA and CDR2 is SQIVND (reference sequence). This CDR3 is 14 amino acids long. The CDR3 DNA sequence: TGTGCCAGTAGTCGGGACAGGGAGTCCTACGAGCAGTACTTC. Protein sequence: CASSRDRESYEQYF.

This clonotype came up a few times. The rearrangement joins TRBV5-5 to TRBJ1-5; 9 bases match TRBD1. V shed 2 bases, J shed 3 bases, and the junction held 12 bases outside the gene matches. Germline V gene lookup returns CDR1 SGHKS and CDR2 YYEKEE (reference sequence). This CDR3 comprises 18 residues. The CDR3 DNA is TGTGCCAGCAGCTTAGCGCGGACAGGGGCAATAAACAATCAGCCCCAGCATTTT. It codes for CASSLARTGAINNQPQHF.

In this sample, this clonotype turned up many times. V and J are TRBV29-1 and TRBJ2-7, with D perhaps given as TRBD1 or TRBD2 (5 bases each). The V gene's germline CDR1 is SQVTM and CDR2 ANQGSEA. V lost 6 bases to trimming and J lost 6 bases, with 18 bases between them. This CDR3 is built from 13 residues. CDR3 amino acids: CSVTGPPGGEQYF. The CDR3 nucleotides read TGCAGCGTCACGGGACCGCCTGGCGGCGAGCAGTACTTC.

The chain links TRBV20-1 to TRBJ1-1; the D gene is possibly TRBD1 (6 bases). CDR3 length: 14 amino acids. Looked up from germline, CDR1 is DFQATT and CDR2 is SNEGSKA (reference sequence). V was shortened by 0 bases and J by 10 bases, with 18 bases between the two germline ends. In nucleotides, the CDR3 is TGCAGTGCTAGAGATAGAAGGGAGGGGGGCACAGCTTTCTTT. Translated, it gives CSARDRREGGTAFF.

A word on this clonotype: A read error may be the cause here, since a much bigger clone is one base away. The chain carries TRBV3-1 and TRBJ2-3, with a possible D match to TRBD2 (6 bases). Germline CDR1 and CDR2: LGHDT and YNNKEL (reference sequence). Trimming pared 5 bases from V and 0 bases from J, leaving 12 bases between. The CDR3 contains 15 residues. CDR3 sequence (DNA): TGTGCCAGCAGCTTCCCGGGGACTAGCACAGATACGCAGTATTTT. Translating gives CASSFPGTSTDTQYF.

This clonotype was counted many times. This CDR3 is CASSFETGGYEQFF. Written as DNA, the CDR3 is TGTGCCAGCAGTTTTGAGACAGGGGGCTATGAGCAGTTCTTC. The chain combines TRBV12-3 or TRBV12-4 with TRBJ2-1, with TRBD1 matching over 10 bases. This CDR3 comprises 14 residues. V was clipped by 3 bases and J by 8 bases; unmatched bases: 4.